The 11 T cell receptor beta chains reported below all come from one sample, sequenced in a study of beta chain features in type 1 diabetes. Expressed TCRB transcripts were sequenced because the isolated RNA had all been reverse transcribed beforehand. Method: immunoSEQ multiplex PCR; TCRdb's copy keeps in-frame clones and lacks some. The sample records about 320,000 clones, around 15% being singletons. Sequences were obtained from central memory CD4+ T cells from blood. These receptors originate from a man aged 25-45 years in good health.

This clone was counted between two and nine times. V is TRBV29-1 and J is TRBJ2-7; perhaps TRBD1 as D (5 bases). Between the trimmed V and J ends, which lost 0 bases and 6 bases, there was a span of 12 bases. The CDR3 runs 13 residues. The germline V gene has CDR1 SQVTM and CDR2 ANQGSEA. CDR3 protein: CSVEDQQGCEQYV. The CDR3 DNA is TGCAGCGTTGAAGATCAGCAGGGTTGCGAGCAGTACGTC.

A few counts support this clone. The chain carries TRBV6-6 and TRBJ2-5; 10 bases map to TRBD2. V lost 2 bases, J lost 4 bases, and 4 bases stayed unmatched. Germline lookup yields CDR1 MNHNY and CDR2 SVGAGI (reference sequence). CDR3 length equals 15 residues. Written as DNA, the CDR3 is TGTGCCAGCAGTTACAGCGGGGGGGCTCTAGAGACCCAGTACTTC. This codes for CASSYSGGALETQYF.

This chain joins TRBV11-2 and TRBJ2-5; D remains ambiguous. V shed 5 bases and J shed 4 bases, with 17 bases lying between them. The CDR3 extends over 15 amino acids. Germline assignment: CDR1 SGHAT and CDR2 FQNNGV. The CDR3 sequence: CASSLSSGGGETQYF. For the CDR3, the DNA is TGTGCCAGCAGCCTCTCCTCTGGTGGCGGAGAGACCCAGTACTTC.

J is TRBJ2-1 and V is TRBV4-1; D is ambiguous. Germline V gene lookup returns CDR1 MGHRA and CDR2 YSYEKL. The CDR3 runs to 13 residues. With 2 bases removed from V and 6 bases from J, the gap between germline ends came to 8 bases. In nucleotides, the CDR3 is TGCGCCAGCAGCCAAACGGCCACCAATGAGCAGTTCTTC. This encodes CASSQTATNEQFF.

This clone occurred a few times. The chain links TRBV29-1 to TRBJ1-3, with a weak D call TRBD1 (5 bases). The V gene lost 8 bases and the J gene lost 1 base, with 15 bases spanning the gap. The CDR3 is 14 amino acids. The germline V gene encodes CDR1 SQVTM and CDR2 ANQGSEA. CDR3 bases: TGCAGCACAATCGGGACGGGGTCTGGAAACACCATATATTTT. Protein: CSTIGTGSGNTIYF. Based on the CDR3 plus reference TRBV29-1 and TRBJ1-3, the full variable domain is SAVISQKPSRDICQRGTSLTIQCQVDSQVTMMFWYRQQPGQSLTLIATANQGSEATYESGFVIDKFPISRPNLTFSTLTVSNMSPEDSSIYLCSTIGTGSGNTIYFGEGSWLTVV.

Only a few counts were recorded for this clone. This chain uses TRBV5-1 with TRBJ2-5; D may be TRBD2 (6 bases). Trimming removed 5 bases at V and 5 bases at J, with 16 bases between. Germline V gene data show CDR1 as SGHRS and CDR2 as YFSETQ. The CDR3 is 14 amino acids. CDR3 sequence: CASRRLESGETQYF. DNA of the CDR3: TGCGCCAGCAGACGACTAGAAAGTGGGGAGACCCAGTACTTC.

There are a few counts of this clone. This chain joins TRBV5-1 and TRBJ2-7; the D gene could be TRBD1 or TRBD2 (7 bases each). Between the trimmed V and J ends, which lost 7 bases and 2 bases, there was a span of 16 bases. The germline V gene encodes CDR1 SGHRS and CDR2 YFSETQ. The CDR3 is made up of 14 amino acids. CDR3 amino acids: CASGEGQPPYEQYF. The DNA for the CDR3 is TGCGCCAGCGGGGAGGGACAGCCTCCCTACGAGCAGTACTTC.

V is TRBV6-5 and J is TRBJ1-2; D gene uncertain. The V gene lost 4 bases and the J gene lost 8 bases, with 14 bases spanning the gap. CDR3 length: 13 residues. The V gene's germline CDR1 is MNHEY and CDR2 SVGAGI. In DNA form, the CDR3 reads TGTGCCAGCAGTTTAGCGTTAATGTCCGGCTACACCTTC. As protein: CASSLALMSGYTF.

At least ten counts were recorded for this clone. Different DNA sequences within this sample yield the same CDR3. CDR3: CASLGGRNTEAFF. CDR3 coding DNA: TGCGCCAGCCTCGGGGGGCGAAACACTGAAGCTTTCTTT. This rearrangement joins TRBV10-2 to TRBJ1-1, with D tentatively TRBD1 (6 bases). Germline V gene lookup returns CDR1 WSHSY and CDR2 SAAADI. The CDR3 is 13 amino acids. Trimming pared 8 bases from V and 2 bases from J, leaving 12 bases between.

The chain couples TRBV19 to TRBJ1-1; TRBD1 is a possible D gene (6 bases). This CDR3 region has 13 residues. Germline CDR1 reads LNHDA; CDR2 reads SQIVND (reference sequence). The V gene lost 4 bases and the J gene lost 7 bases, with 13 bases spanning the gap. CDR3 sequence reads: CASSSTRGGEAFF. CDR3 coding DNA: TGTGCCAGTAGTAGTACTAGGGGGGGTGAAGCTTTCTTT. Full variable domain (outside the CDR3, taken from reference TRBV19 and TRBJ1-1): DGGITQSPKYLFRKEGQNVTLSCEQNLNHDAMYWYRQDPGQGLRLIYYSQIVNDFQKGDIAEGYSVSREKKESFPLTVTSAQKNPTAFYLCASSSTRGGEAFFGQGTRLTVV.

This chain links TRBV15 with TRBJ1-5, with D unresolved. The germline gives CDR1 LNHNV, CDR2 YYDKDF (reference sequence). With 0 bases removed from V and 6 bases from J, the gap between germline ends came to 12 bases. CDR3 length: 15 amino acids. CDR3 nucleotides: TGTGCCACCAGCAGAGATTCGGGGTCTGGTCAGCCCCAGCATTTT. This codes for CATSRDSGSGQPQHF.